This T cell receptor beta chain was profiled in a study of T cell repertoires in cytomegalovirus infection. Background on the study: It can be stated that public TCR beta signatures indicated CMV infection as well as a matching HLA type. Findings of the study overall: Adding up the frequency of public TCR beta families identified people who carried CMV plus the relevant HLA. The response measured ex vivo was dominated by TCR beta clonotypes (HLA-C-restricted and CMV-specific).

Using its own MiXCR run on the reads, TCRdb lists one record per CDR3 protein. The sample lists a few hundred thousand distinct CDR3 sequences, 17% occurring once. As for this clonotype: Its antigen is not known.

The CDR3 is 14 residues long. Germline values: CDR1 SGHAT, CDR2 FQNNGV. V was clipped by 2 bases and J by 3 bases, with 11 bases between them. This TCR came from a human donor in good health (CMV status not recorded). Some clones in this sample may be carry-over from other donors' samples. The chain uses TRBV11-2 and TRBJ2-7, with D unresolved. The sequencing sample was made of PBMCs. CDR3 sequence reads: CASSLPVGFYEQYF. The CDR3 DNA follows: TGTGCCAGCAGCTTACCTGTGGGATTCTACGAGCAGTACTTC.